Shown below are 3 T cell receptor beta chains from a single sample sequenced in a study of T cell responses to AZD1222 COVID-19 vaccine. Only in-frame clones appear in the TCRdb table, and some are missing; sequencing was by immunoSEQ multiplex PCR. The table includes approximately 200,000 clones, 88% detected once. The sequencing here drew on peripheral blood, taken on day 0 of AZD1222 vaccination. All receptors derive from an adult in good health.

The rearrangement joins TRBV6-1 to TRBJ2-7; D is unclear. The CDR3 extends over 14 amino acids. The germline V and J ends were trimmed by 2 bases and 0 bases, with 8 bases remaining between them. CDR1 and CDR2 (germline): MNHNS, SASEGT. The CDR3 here is CASSELAYSYEQYF. The CDR3 DNA follows: TGTGCCAGCAGTGAATTAGCCTACTCCTACGAGCAGTACTTC.

This chain links TRBV18 with TRBJ2-7; D could derive from TRBD1 or TRBD2 (5 bases each). V was trimmed by 2 bases and J by 4 bases, leaving 18 bases between them. The CDR3 loop spans 16 amino acids. CDR1 and CDR2 from the germline V gene are KGHSH and LQKENI. The CDR3 here is CASSPGGAGFIYEQYF. In DNA, the CDR3 is TGTGCCAGCTCACCAGGGGGTGCTGGCTTTATTTACGAGCAGTACTTC.

The V and J genes are TRBV9 and TRBJ2-1; 9 nucleotides agree with TRBD2. The CDR3 totals 14 residues. Trimming removed 3 bases from V and 7 bases from J; junction bases left unmatched: 5. In germline, CDR1 is SGDLS, CDR2 YYNGEE. The CDR3 here is CASSGRGGRNEQFF. CDR3 in DNA: TGTGCCAGCAGCGGGCGGGGGGGCCGGAATGAGCAGTTCTTC.